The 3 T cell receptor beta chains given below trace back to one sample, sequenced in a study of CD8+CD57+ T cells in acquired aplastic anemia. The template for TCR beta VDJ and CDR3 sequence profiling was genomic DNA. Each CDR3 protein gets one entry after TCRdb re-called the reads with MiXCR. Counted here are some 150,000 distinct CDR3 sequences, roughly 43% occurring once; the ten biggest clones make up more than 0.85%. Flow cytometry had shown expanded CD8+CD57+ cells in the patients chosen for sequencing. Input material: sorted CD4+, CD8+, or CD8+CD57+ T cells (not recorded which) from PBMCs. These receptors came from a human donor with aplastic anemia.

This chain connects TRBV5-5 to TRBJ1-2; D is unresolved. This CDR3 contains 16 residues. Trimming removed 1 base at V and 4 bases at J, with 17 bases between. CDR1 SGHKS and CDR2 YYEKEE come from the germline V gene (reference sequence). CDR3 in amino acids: CASSLSRSSLSYGYTF. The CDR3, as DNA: TGTGCCAGCAGCTTGTCTAGGTCATCTCTTAGCTATGGCTACACCTTC.

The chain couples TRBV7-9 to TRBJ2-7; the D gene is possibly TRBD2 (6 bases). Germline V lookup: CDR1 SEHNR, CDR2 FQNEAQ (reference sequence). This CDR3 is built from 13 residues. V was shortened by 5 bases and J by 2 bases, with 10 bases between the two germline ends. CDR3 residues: CASSPTSTYEQYF. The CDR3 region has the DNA TGTGCCAGCAGCCCAACTAGCACCTACGAGCAGTACTTC.

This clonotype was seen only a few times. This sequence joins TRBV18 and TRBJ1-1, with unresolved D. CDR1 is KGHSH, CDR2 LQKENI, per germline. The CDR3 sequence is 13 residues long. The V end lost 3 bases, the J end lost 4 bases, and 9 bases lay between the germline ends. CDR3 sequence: CASSPYTSTEAFF. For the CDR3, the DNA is TGTGCCAGCTCACCTTACACGAGCACTGAAGCTTTCTTT. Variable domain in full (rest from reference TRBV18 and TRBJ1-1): NAGVMQNPRHLVRRRGQEARLRCSPMKGHSHVYWYRQLPEEGLKFMVYLQKENIIDESGMPKERFSAEFPKEGPSILRIQQVVRGDSAAYFCASSPYTSTEAFFGQGTRLTVV.